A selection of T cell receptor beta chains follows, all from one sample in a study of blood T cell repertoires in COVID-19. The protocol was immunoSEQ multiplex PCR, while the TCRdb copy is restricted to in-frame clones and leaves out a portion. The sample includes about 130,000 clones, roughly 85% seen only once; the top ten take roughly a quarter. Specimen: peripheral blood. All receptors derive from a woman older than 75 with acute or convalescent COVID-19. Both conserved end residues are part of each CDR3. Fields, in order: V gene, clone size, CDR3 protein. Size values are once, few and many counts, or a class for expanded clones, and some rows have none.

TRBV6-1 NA CASSETGGSGNTIYF
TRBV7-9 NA CASSLAPARANYGYTF
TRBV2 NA CASTGTGDFSGYTF
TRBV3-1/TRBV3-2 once CASSQELVSTEAFF
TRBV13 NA CASSVPGTEVEQYF
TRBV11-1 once CASSLRRVEGETQYF
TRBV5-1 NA CASSSNYGYTF
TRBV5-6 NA CASSSRGGTYTF
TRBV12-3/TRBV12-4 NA CASTWEQGYGYTF
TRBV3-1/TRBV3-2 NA CASSKGQQYTEAFF
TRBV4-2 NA CASSQDLTARTAGELFF
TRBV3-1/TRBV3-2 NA CASSLSSGNTIYF
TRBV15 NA CATSRDPRQTGELFF
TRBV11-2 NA CASSPRGVLNTEAFF
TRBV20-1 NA CSAQLDYGYTF
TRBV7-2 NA CASSVQSRNTIYF
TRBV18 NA CASSGDRPTNEKLFF
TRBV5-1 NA CASSLEGAAYGYTF
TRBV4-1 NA CASSQAGRGIDPQHF
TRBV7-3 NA CASSAKRGQETQYF
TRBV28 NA CASSSNRARTDTQYF
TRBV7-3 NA CASSPRVAGTDGYTF
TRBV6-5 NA CASSYGGASYGYTF
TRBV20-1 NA CSASRDPNTEAFF
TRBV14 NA CASSQDRGGLRNTQYF
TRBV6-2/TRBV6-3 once CASSWGGGNQPQHF
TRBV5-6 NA CASSLGPGQYF
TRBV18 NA CASSPETGGDIQYF
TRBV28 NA CASSLIGDQPQHF
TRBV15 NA CATSRNTEAFF
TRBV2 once CASRPGPGRTQYF
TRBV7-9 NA CASSSTGNSGNTIYF
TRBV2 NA CASSGGRRGQPQHF
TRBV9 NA CASSPRTGEGGYTF
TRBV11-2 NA CATFGTGRTEAFF
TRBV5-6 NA CASSALLAGATDTQYF
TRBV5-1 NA CASSSGGTNTGELFF
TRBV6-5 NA CASRETGEKGYTF
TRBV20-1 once CSASGGWQPQHF
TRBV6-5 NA CASRPPRGGTEAFF
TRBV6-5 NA CASRDTGGSYQPQHF
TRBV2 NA CASSRDSNYGYTF
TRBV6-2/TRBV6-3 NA CASSRRAPNTEAFF